A single sample is the source of the 24 T cell receptor beta chains below, sequenced in a study of OX40 agonist ivuxolimab in advanced cancers. Profiled with immunoSEQ multiplex PCR; TCRdb holds only in-frame clones, not every one. The table shows 68,000 or so clones, with approximately 86% occurring only once. The material sequenced was CD4+ or CD8+ T cells sorted from blood, taken in a trial of the OX40 agonist ivuxolimab. These receptors were taken from an adult with an advanced solid tumor such as melanoma, head and neck, liver or kidney cancer.

The V and J genes are TRBV6-1 and TRBJ1-1; 10 bases map to TRBD1. The V gene end was trimmed by 5 bases and the J gene end by 6 bases; junction bases not matched to a gene: 3. The CDR3 is made up of 13 amino acids. The germline CDR1 and CDR2 sequences are MNHNS and SASEGT. The CDR3 DNA reads as TGTGCCAGCAGTTTCGACAGGGGGCCTGAAGCTTTCTTT. It translates to CASSFDRGPEAFF.

The chain links TRBV2 to TRBJ2-7; TRBD1 aligns across 8 bases. The CDR3 is 14 amino acids. CDR1 and CDR2 from the germline V gene are SNHLY and FYNNEI. V shed 3 bases and J 3 bases; nucleotides not matched to a gene: 4. This CDR3 is CASSDRDRFYEQYF. DNA for the CDR3: TGTGCCAGCAGTGACCGGGACAGGTTCTACGAGCAGTACTTC.

This chain connects TRBV6-6 to TRBJ1-5; D is undetermined. CDR3 length equals 13 residues. Trimming removed 0 bases at V and 4 bases at J, with 4 bases between. Germline loops: CDR1 MNHNY, CDR2 SVGAGI (reference sequence). The CDR3 sequence is CASSYSRNQPQHF. The CDR3 bases are TGTGCCAGCAGTTACTCGAGGAATCAGCCCCAGCATTTT.

The J gene is TRBJ2-7, the V gene TRBV6-1; tentatively, D is TRBD1 (5 bases). This CDR3 is 13 amino acids long. Trimming took off 4 bases at V and 3 bases at J, with 10 bases between the two ends. Germline CDR1 MNHNS, CDR2 SASEGT. CDR3 loop: CASSVTVGYEQYF. For the CDR3, the DNA is TGTGCCAGCAGTGTGACAGTCGGCTACGAGCAGTACTTC.

This chain joins TRBV5-5 and TRBJ1-1; a weak D match, TRBD1 (5 bases). From germline, CDR1 is SGHKS and CDR2 YYEKEE (reference sequence). Trimming took 4 bases from V and 0 from J, leaving 16 bases between them. This CDR3 has 16 amino acids. CDR3 residues: CASSPGGTFMNTEAFF. CDR3 nucleotide sequence: TGTGCCAGCAGCCCGGGGGGGACGTTCATGAACACTGAAGCTTTCTTT.

V is TRBV23-1 and J is TRBJ2-1; a weak D match, TRBD1 (6 bases). TRBV23-1 is an ORF, with its function uncertain. The CDR3 has 18 residues. Trimming left V 2 bases short and J 2 bases short, with 19 bases between. The CDR3 protein is CASSQTLDSTFTYNEQFF. CDR3 sequence (DNA): TGCGCCAGCAGTCAAACATTGGACAGTACTTTTACCTACAATGAGCAGTTCTTC.

CDR3 in DNA: TGTGCCAGCAGTCCTCGGGACAGGGGTATTTCTAATGAGCAGTTCTTC. This gives the protein CASSPRDRGISNEQFF. The J gene is TRBJ2-1, the V gene TRBV25-1; the match to TRBD1 covers 10 bases. This CDR3 has 16 residues. J was trimmed by 7 bases and V by 5 bases; bases with no gene match: 11. The V gene's germline CDR1 is MGHDK and CDR2 SYGVNS.

This clone was seen just once. The CDR3 is CASSTKGGPYEQYF. The DNA for the CDR3 is TGTGCCAGCAGCACCAAGGGGGGCCCCTACGAGCAGTACTTC. V and J are TRBV6-5 and TRBJ2-7, with D possibly called TRBD1 or TRBD2 (6 bases each). This CDR3 spans 14 amino acids. V lost 6 bases and J 2 bases, leaving 14 bases between the germline ends. Germline CDR1 and CDR2: MNHEY and SVGAGI.

The rearrangement joins TRBV7-8 to TRBJ2-7; D unresolved. The CDR3 has 15 residues. Germline CDR1 is SGHVS and CDR2 is FQNEAQ. V was trimmed by 1 base and J by 0 bases, leaving 10 bases between them. The DNA of the CDR3 is TGTGCCAGCAGCTTAGGTCGCAGTCCCTCCTACGAGCAGTACTTC. As protein: CASSLGRSPSYEQYF. Together with reference TRBV7-8 and TRBJ2-7, the CDR3 gives the full variable domain: GAGVSQSPRYKVAKRGQDVALRCDPISGHVSLFWYQQALGQGPEFLTYFQNEAQLDKSGLPSDRFFAERPEGSVSTLKIQRTQQEDSAVYLCASSLGRSPSYEQYFGPGTRLTVT.

V gene TRBV7-2 combines with J gene TRBJ1-2; D may be TRBD1 (5 bases). CDR3 size: 14 residues. Trimming pared 0 bases from V and 1 base from J, leaving 6 bases between. CDR1 and CDR2 from the germline V gene are SGHTA and FQGNSA. The CDR3, as DNA: TGTGCCAGCAGCTTAGCCGGGGGTAACTATGGCTACACCTTC. Protein: CASSLAGGNYGYTF. The variable domain in full, with the rest retrieved from reference TRBV7-2 and TRBJ1-2, is GAGVSQSPSNKVTEKGKDVELRCDPISGHTALYWYRQSLGQGLEFLIYFQGNSAPDKSGLPSDRFSAERTGGSVSTLTIQRTQQEDSAVYLCASSLAGGNYGYTFGSGTRLTVV.

The genes are TRBV19 and TRBJ1-5; D perhaps matches TRBD1 (5 bases). The germline gives CDR1 LNHDA, CDR2 SQIVND (reference sequence). CDR3 length: 16 amino acids. Trimming took off 4 bases at V and 0 bases at J, with 13 bases between the two ends. CDR3 nucleotide sequence: TGTGCCAGTAGTACCACGACAGTTAATAGCAATCAGCCCCAGCATTTT. Protein sequence: CASSTTTVNSNQPQHF.

The V gene is TRBV7-2, the J gene TRBJ2-2, with D possibly matching TRBD2 (6 bases). Germline V gives CDR1 SGHTA, CDR2 FQGNSA. V was clipped by 5 bases and J by 3 bases, with 10 bases between them. This CDR3 spans 14 amino acids. CDR3 in DNA: TGTGCCAGCAGCCGACTAGTCTACACCGGGGAGCTGTTTTTT. Its translation is CASSRLVYTGELFF.

This clone has only a few counts. The gene calls are TRBV7-8 and TRBJ1-1, with D possibly TRBD1 on 5 matching bases. The CDR3 spans 15 residues. The ends were cut back, 5 bases at V and 2 bases at J, with 15 bases in the middle. Germline V lookup: CDR1 SGHVS, CDR2 FQNEAQ. In DNA form, the CDR3 reads TGTGCCAGCAGCCCAACCAGAGGGGTTAACACTGAAGCTTTCTTT. Protein: CASSPTRGVNTEAFF.

This clone was counted once. This chain uses TRBV6-1 with TRBJ2-7; D tentatively reads TRBD1 or TRBD2 (7 bases each). The CDR3 is 14 residues long. V lost 8 bases and J lost 2, with 16 bases in between. CDR1 is MNHNS and CDR2 is SASEGT in the germline V gene. This CDR3 is CASPRGGDPYEQYF. For the CDR3, the DNA is TGTGCCAGCCCCAGGGGGGGCGACCCCTACGAGCAGTACTTC.

This clone was picked up one time. The chain employs TRBV7-9 and TRBJ2-1; 8 bases are shared with TRBD2. The CDR3 is 15 residues long. V shed 2 bases, J shed 8 bases, and the junction held 8 bases outside the gene matches. Germline values: CDR1 SEHNR, CDR2 FQNEAQ (reference sequence). CDR3 coding DNA: TGTGCCAGCAGCTTAATGGCGGGAGGTCGGGATGAGCAGTTCTTC. Its protein is CASSLMAGGRDEQFF.

This rearrangement joins TRBV5-1 to TRBJ1-2; perhaps TRBD1 as D (6 bases). Germline CDR1 reads SGHRS; CDR2 reads YFSETQ. The length of the CDR3 is 15 residues. V lost 4 bases to trimming and J lost 6 bases, with 19 bases between them. The DNA for the CDR3 is TGCGCCAGCAGCGGACGTTCCGAGGGGGTCCATGGCTACACCTTC. Encoded protein: CASSGRSEGVHGYTF. Together with reference TRBV5-1 and TRBJ1-2, the CDR3 gives the full variable domain: KAGVTQTPRYLIKTRGQQVTLSCSPISGHRSVSWYQQTPGQGLQFLFEYFSETQRNKGNFPGRFSGRQFSNSRSEMNVSTLELGDSALYLCASSGRSEGVHGYTFGSGTRLTVV.

V is TRBV18 and J is TRBJ2-2; D unresolved. Trimming took off 0 bases at V and 12 bases at J, with 14 bases between the two ends. CDR1 KGHSH and CDR2 LQKENI come from the germline V gene. The CDR3 totals 14 residues. The CDR3 region has the DNA TGTGCCAGCTCACCACCTGTTTTATCTTGGCAGCTGTTTTTT. It translates to CASSPPVLSWQLFF. The full variable domain, completed using reference TRBV18 and TRBJ2-2, is NAGVMQNPRHLVRRRGQEARLRCSPMKGHSHVYWYRQLPEEGLKFMVYLQKENIIDESGMPKERFSAEFPKEGPSILRIQQVVRGDSAAYFCASSPPVLSWQLFFGEGSRLTVL.

The sample holds a few counts of this clone. The rearrangement links TRBV19 to TRBJ1-6; possibly TRBD1 for D (5 bases). The CDR3 extends over 13 amino acids. Trimming left V 5 bases short and J 9 bases short, with 11 bases between. Looked up from germline, CDR1 is LNHDA and CDR2 is SQIVND (reference sequence). CDR3 amino acids: CASSSGMASPLHF. The CDR3 region has the DNA TGTGCCAGTAGTTCAGGGATGGCTTCACCCCTCCACTTT.

The CDR3 DNA sequence: TGTGCCAGCAGCTTTGGACAGGGGGAGTACTTC. Translating gives CASSFGQGEYF. The V gene is TRBV11-2, the J gene TRBJ2-7, with 10 bases matching TRBD1. V shed 3 bases and J 11 bases; nucleotides not matched to a gene: 1. Germline V gene sequence: CDR1 SGHAT, CDR2 FQNNGV. The CDR3 totals 11 residues.

A few counts support this clone. V usage is TRBV19 and J usage is TRBJ1-2, with TRBD1 as a possible D gene (5 bases). The CDR3 is 15 amino acids. Deletions cut 1 base from V and 1 base from J, with 10 bases between. Germline CDR1 is LNHDA and CDR2 is SQIVND (reference sequence). CDR3 protein: CASSIAGLHNYGYTF. CDR3 sequence (DNA): TGTGCCAGTAGTATAGCGGGACTTCATAACTATGGCTACACCTTC.

The CDR3 region has the DNA TGTGCCAGCAGCGTGGGGACAGGGGGCGCGAGCACTGAAGCTTTCTTT. It specifies CASSVGTGGASTEAFF. The J gene is TRBJ1-1, the V gene TRBV9, with TRBD1 identical over 12 bases. Germline V CDR1 and CDR2: SGDLS, YYNGEE. This CDR3 comprises 16 residues. V lost 2 bases to trimming and J lost 4 bases; unmatched junction nucleotides: 6.

V and J are TRBV29-1 and TRBJ1-2, with 7 positions matching TRBD1. The CDR3 spans 13 residues. V shed 4 bases and J 5 bases; nucleotides not matched to a gene: 7. Germline loops: CDR1 SQVTM, CDR2 ANQGSEA. The CDR3, as DNA: TGCAGCGTTGCACAGGGGAAGCGGTATGGCTACACCTTC. Amino acid sequence: CSVAQGKRYGYTF.

The chain carries TRBV11-2 and TRBJ2-1, with D perhaps matching TRBD1 or TRBD2 (5 bases each). There are 14 residues in the CDR3. Trimming removed 5 bases from V and 9 bases from J, with 17 bases in between. Germline V CDR1 and CDR2: SGHAT, FQNNGV. CDR3 sequence: CASSLYGAQGEQFF. CDR3 DNA: TGTGCCAGCAGCCTCTACGGGGCTCAAGGTGAGCAGTTCTTC.

The J gene is TRBJ2-3, the V gene TRBV11-1; TRBD2 agrees at 11 bases. The CDR3 is 18 amino acids. V trimming: 4 bases; J trimming: 3 bases; junction bases outside the gene matches: 12. The V gene's germline CDR1 is SGHAT and CDR2 FQDESV (reference sequence). The CDR3 is CASSSSILLAGVTDTQYF. The CDR3 nucleotides are TGTGCCAGCAGCTCCTCAATCCTACTAGCGGGAGTAACAGATACGCAGTATTTT.